Described below is a single T cell receptor beta chain sequence and its context. There are many counts of this clone. What this receptor recognizes is not known. No quality values exist for individual bases; no much larger clone is one base distant. This sample stems from a study of shared clonotypes between healthy human individuals (TCRdb year 2020). Looking at the study overall: A couple of women and a few men aged 18 to 49 years were included in the cohort. To increase sequencing depth and limit assay-specific biases, TCR repertoire library preparation and sequencing were carried out by different laboratories using diverse techniques. To estimate repertoire size and how much clonotype sharing occurs between individuals, the study deeply sequenced the blood TCR repertoires of about five healthy adults. Per donor, three plates each were used for CD4 naive and CD4 memory, two for CD8 naive, and one for CD8 memory. Per donor, leukapheresis produced somewhere between about 0.85 and 8.9 billion PBMCs.

The donors were healthy, HIV-negative adults who had no recently reported acute infections or vaccinations. Only Caucasian adults living in Nashville, Tennessee, USA were represented among the donors. The CD8 memory samples were a combination of magnetically selected CD45RO+ cells and CCR7-negative CD45RA+ effector memory (TemRA) cells. Blood was collected by leukapheresis, and PBMCs were isolated by Ficoll-Histopaque density gradient centrifugation and then cryopreserved in liquid nitrogen vapor phase. Analytical flow cytometry was used to check the purity and quantity of each magnetically sorted T cell population. From each sorted fraction, genomic DNA was isolated and quantified by UV absorbance on a Nanodrop 2000c. The investigation overall reported the following: Even with the large sequencing depth, rarefaction of the sorted-subset datasets indicated that sequencing was incomplete. Pairwise subsampling indicated that sequencing depth was expected to affect the degree of clonotype sharing among donors. Because the study included a small number of donors, the genetic and exposure-history diversity represented was limited. When a few donors were compared, the shared fraction of clonotypes was around 5% for naive CD4, around 3.6% for naive CD8, more than 2% for memory CD4, and around 0.37% for memory CD8. Compared with non-shared clonotypes, clonotypes shared by all four sorted-subset donors had higher generation probabilities. Naive subsets generally had larger estimated clonotype richness than memory subsets. Sampling was restricted to blood, and TCR repertoires in tissues likely differ from the TCR repertoires found in blood.

CDR1 and CDR2 are drawn from the germline V gene (reference sequence): GTSNPN, SVGIG. Counted from cysteine to phenylalanine, this CDR3 has 13 amino acids. Left in the record is the CDR3 DNA by itself, 39 bases read in frame from the first base. The trim is 4 bases for V and 4 bases for J, with a gap of 13 bases between the germline ends. TCR CDR3 regions were amplified from genomic DNA by multiplex PCR using the deep immunoSEQ assay. For each cell subset, the extracted genomic DNA was distributed evenly across all wells of several immunoSEQ 96-well plates, and each plate served as one replicate. Each replicate PCR for sorted subsets received around 200 ng genomic DNA, equal to some 32,000 T cell genomes. The purified libraries were quantified using a Qubit 3.0 fluorometer, sized with a Bioanalyzer 2100, and then quantified again using the KAPA Library Quantification kit. Each immunoSEQ 96-well plate was sequenced on its own single-read 150-cycle Illumina NextSeq 550 flow cell. Turning to the authors' computational methods: Because only junctional sequences without quality scores were contained in the immunoSEQ output, filtering matching that applied to full-length reads could not be performed. To assign V/J genes and CDR3, sequences were annotated against IMGT germline references using PyIR, a Python wrapper for IgBLAST v1.9. Reads were removed for weak V/J assignments (E-value above 1e-6), missing CDR3, stop codons, out-of-frame junctions, or ambiguous translated residues. V3J clonotypes were defined as sequences sharing an identical inferred V gene, J gene, and CDR3 amino acid sequence. The percentage overlap between two repertoires was calculated by dividing the number of shared unique clonotypes by the size of the smaller repertoire. Three approaches were used to assess repertoire richness: RTK rarefaction, the Chao1 estimator, and Recon v2.1 estimates of unobserved clonotypes. OLGA was used to compute generation probabilities for all TCRbeta clonotypes that the gDNA method yielded from a handful of donors. Entries here come from immuneACCESS through TCRdb and include only in-frame sequences with V and J called. Some clones fail to appear in such tables; in the studies checked, an unresolved V gene covers under half of the shortfall, and the cause of the remainder is unknown. Clone size and V and J calls were adopted from that table, with D and trimming inferred from the DNA. For this sample there are approximately 120,000 clones; under 70% appear just once. Roughly a quarter of the sample is in the top ten clones.

The chain is encoded by TRBV30 joined to TRBJ1-2; the D gene is possibly TRBD1, with 6 bases matching. Sequencing used memory CD8+ T cells sorted from blood. The sample's cell subset or site, from its label and the paper: CD45RO+ cells pooled with CCR7-negative TemRA cells. This TCR was recovered from a woman in her thirties in good health. Here the CDR3 is given as CAWTGGPIYGYTF. The DNA reads TGTGCCTGGACTGGGGGGCCCATCTATGGCTACACCTTC.